The clone carrying this T cell receptor (beta chain) was observed a few times. TCRdb fed the RT-PCR reads into MiXCR, producing one record per CDR3 protein. The sample yields 550,000 to 800,000 distinct CDR3 sequences, about 15% seen once. This sample was included in a study of response to subunit inactivated influenza vaccine. The CDR3 totals 15 residues. V lost 3 bases, J lost 3 bases, and 2 bases stayed unmatched. Germline CDR1 reads SSHAT; CDR2 reads FNYEAQ (reference sequence). The chain employs TRBV7-7 and TRBJ2-1, with 10 positions matching TRBD1. This specimen consisted of PBMCs from blood, obtained 14 to 15 days before vaccination. The source is a man aged 45-65 years who received an inactivated influenza vaccine. The CDR3 protein is CASSFGDRGYNEQFF. The CDR3 nucleotides read TGTGCCAGCAGCTTCGGGGACAGGGGCTACAATGAGCAGTTCTTC. The whole variable domain, filled in from reference TRBV7-7 and TRBJ2-1, reads GAGVSQSPRYKVTKRGQDVTLRCDPISSHATLYWYQQALGQGPEFLTYFNYEAQPDKSGLPSDRFSAERPEGSISTLTIQRTEQRDSAMYRCASSFGDRGYNEQFFGPGTRLTVL.